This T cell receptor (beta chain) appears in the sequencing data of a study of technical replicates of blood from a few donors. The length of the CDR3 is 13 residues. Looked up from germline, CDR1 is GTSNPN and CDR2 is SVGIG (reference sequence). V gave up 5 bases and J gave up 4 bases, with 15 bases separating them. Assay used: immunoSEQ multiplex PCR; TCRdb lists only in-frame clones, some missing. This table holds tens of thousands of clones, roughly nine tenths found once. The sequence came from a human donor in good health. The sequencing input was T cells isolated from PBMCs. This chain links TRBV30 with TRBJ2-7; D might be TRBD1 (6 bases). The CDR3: CAWARDTRYEQYF. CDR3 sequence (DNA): TGTGCCTGGGCCCGGGACACGAGGTACGAGCAGTACTTC.